This TCR beta chain was found in a study of cytomegalovirus exposure and HLA in healthy donors. Study details: From approximately 170 million T cells, an earlier analysis saw roughly 100 million unique TCR beta sequences.

Both 60 Vbeta primers and 13 Jbeta primers went into the PCR. Clones were sequenced by immunoSEQ multiplex PCR, and TCRdb holds only the in-frame ones, with some missing. The table lists over 150,000 clones, roughly 80% of them singletons. To note about this clone: Its antigen is undetermined.

Study conclusions and caveats: An analysis that came later showed most CMV-associated TCR beta chains appearing HLA-restricted.

Between the trimmed V and J ends, which lost 0 bases and 6 bases, there was a span of 6 bases. The germline V gene has CDR1 LGHNA and CDR2 YNFKEQ. CDR3 length: 13 residues. The chain carries TRBV4-2 and TRBJ1-5, with a tentative D call TRBD1 (5 bases). The specimen was PBMCs. The receptor comes from a boy aged 5-17 years in good health and CMV-seronegative. CDR3 in amino acids: CASSQERGQPQHF. The CDR3 bases are TGTGCCAGCAGCCAAGAAAGGGGTCAGCCCCAGCATTTT.